This T cell receptor (beta chain) comes out of a study of molecular identifiers for immune sequencing clone quantification. CDR1 and CDR2 from the germline V gene are MNHEY and SMNVEV (reference sequence). Trimming pared 6 bases from V and 1 base from J, leaving 14 bases between. CDR3 size: 15 residues. TCRdb reprocessed the PCR reads via MiXCR and lists one record per CDR3 protein. Found here are about 320,000 distinct CDR3 sequences, roughly a quarter of them singletons; the top ten hold about 0.73%. This sequence joins TRBV27 and TRBJ2-3; D call uncertain. The sequence came from a human donor in good health. Some libraries in this study had Jurkat cell RNA spiked in. The specimen sequenced was naive CD8+ T cells from blood, with Jurkat cell RNA spiked in. Subset of the sample: FACS-sorted CD8+CD4-CCR7+CD45RA+ naive T cells. CDR3 bases: TGTGCCAGCAGGGAAAATTCTTTAGGCACAGATACGCAGTATTTT. The encoded protein is CASRENSLGTDTQYF.